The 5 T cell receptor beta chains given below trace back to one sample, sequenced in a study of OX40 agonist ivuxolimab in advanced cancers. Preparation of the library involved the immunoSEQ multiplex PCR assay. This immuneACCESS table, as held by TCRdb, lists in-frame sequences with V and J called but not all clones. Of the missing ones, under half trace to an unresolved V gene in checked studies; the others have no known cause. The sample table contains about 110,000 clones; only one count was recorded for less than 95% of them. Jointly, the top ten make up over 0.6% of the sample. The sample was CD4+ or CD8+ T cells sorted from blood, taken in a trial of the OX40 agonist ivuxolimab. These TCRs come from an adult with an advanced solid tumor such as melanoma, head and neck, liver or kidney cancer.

CDR3 DNA sequence: TGTGCAAGTCGCTTAGCGTACGGGACAGGGGGATGGGGAAACACCATATATTTT. Amino acids: CASRLAYGTGGWGNTIYF. This chain joins TRBV12-2 and TRBJ1-3; the D segment call TRBD1 is taken from the table without a DNA check. TRBV12-2 is tagged as a pseudogene. The CDR3 is 18 residues long.

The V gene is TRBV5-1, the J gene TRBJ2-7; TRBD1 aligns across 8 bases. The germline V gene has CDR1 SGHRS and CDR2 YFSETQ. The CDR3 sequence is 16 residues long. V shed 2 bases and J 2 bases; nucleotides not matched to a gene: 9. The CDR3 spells CASSFGQGGGPYEQYF. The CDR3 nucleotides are TGCGCCAGCAGCTTTGGACAGGGTGGAGGTCCCTACGAGCAGTACTTC.

CDR3 loop: CSVAWDRESPLHF. Here the CDR3 DNA reads TGCAGCGTTGCCTGGGACAGAGAATCACCCCTCCACTTT. The rearrangement uses TRBV29-1 and TRBJ1-6, with TRBD1 identical over 7 bases. Germline V gene data show CDR1 as SQVTM and CDR2 as ANQGSEA. Trimming at V came to 4 bases and at J to 10 bases, leaving 7 bases not matched to a gene. The CDR3 sequence is 13 residues long.

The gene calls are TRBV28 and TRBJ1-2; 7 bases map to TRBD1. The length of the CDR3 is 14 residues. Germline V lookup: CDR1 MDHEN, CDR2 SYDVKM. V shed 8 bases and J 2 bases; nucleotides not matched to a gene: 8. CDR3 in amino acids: CASVRDRANYGYTF. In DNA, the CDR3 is TGTGCCAGCGTGCGAGACAGGGCGAACTATGGCTACACCTTC.

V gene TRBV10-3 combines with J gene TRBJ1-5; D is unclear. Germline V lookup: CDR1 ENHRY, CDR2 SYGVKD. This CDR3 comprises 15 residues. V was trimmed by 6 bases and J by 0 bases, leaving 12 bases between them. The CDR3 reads CAIRPDGNSNQPQHF. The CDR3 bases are TGTGCCATCAGGCCGGACGGAAATAGCAATCAGCCCCAGCATTTT.